This T cell receptor beta chain was found in a study of CD8+CD57+ T cells in acquired aplastic anemia. Study-wide results and limits: In patients, CD8+CD57+ cells had lower diversity than total CD4+ and CD8+ pools.

Trimming took 5 bases from V and 3 from J, leaving 13 bases between them. The CDR3 consists of 14 residues. Germline V CDR1 and CDR2: SGHVS, FQNEAQ. CDR3 and TCR beta VDJ profiling relied on a genomic DNA template. TCRdb used MiXCR to reprocess the reads, holding one entry per CDR3 protein. The repertoire holds about 20,000 distinct CDR3 sequences, with around 40% as singletons. Turning to this clonotype: As yet, its antigen is unknown.

Patients chosen for sequencing had CD8+CD57+ cells that had expanded, as shown by flow cytometry. Likewise sequenced, in about 15% of the 12 patients, were the CD8+CD57+ effector memory cells. CD8+CD57+ cells enriched with beads gave a mean 1.6 ug DNA. The chain uses TRBV7-8 and TRBJ1-2; D might be TRBD1 (5 bases). The receptor was derived from a human donor with aplastic anemia. Sequenced material: CD8+CD57+ T cells sorted from PBMCs. Subset specified: bead-enriched CD8+CD57+ effector memory T cells from SAA patients. CDR3 in amino acids: CASSPHVGDYGYTF. The CDR3 coding sequence is TGTGCCAGCAGCCCCCACGTAGGGGACTATGGCTACACCTTC.